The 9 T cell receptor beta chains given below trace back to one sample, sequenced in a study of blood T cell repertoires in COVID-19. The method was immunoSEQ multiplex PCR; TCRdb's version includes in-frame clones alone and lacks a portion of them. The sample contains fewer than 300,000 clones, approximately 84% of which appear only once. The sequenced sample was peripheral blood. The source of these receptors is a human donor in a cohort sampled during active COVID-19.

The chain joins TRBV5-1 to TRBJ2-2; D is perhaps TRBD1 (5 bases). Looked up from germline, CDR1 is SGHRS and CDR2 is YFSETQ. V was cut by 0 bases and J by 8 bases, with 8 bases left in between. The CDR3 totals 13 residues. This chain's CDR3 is CASSLEGVGELFF. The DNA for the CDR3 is TGCGCCAGCAGCTTGGAAGGGGTAGGGGAGCTGTTTTTT.

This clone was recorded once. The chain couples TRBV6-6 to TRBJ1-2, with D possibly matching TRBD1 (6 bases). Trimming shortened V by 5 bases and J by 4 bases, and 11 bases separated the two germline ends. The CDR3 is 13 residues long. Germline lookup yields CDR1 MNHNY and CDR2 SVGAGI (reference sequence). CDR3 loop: CASSNTGSYGYTF. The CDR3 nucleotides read TGTGCCAGCAGTAACACAGGGTCCTATGGCTACACCTTC.

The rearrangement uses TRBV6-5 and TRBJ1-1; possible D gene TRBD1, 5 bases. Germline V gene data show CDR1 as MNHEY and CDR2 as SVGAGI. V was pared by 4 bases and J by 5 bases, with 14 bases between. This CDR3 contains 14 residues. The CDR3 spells CASSSTGGKTEAFF. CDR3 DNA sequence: TGTGCCAGCAGTTCAACGGGGGGGAAAACTGAAGCTTTCTTT.

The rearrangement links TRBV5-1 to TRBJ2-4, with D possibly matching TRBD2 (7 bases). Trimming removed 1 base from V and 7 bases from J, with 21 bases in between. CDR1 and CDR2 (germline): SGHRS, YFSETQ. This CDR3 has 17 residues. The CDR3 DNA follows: TGCGCCAGCAGCTTGATGGGAGGGGGGAGCCTTATCAACATTCAGTACTTC. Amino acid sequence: CASSLMGGGSLINIQYF.

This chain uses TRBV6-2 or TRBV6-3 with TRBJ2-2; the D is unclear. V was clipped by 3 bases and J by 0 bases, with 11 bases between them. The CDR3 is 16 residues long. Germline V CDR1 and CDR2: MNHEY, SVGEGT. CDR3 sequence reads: CASSYPLAANTGELFF. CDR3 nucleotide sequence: TGTGCCAGCAGTTATCCCCTGGCAGCGAACACCGGGGAGCTGTTTTTT.

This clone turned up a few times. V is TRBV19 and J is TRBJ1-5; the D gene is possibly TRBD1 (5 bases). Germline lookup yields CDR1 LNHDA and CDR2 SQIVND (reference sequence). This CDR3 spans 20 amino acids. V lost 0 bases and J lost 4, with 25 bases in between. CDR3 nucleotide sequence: TGTGCCAGTAGTATAGATCTCCCCGGGACTTTGAATGCCCAAAATCAGCCCCAGCATTTT. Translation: CASSIDLPGTLNAQNQPQHF.

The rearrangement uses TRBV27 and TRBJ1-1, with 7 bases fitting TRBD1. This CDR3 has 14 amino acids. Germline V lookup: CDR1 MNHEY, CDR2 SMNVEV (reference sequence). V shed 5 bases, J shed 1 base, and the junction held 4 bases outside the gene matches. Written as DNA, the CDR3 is TGTGCCAGCAGTCGACAGGGATGGAACACTGAAGCTTTCTTT. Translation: CASSRQGWNTEAFF.

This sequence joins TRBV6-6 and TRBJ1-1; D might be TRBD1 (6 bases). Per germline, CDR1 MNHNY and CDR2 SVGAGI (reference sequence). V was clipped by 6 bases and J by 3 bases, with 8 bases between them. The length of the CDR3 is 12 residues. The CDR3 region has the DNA TGTGCCAGCAGGGGGACACACACTGAAGCTTTCTTT. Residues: CASRGTHTEAFF.

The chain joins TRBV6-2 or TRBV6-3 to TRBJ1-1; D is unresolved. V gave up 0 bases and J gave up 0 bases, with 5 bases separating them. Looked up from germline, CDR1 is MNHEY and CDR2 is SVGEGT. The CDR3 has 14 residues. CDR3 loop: CASSYSGLNTEAFF. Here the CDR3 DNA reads TGTGCCAGCAGTTACTCGGGCCTGAACACTGAAGCTTTCTTT.